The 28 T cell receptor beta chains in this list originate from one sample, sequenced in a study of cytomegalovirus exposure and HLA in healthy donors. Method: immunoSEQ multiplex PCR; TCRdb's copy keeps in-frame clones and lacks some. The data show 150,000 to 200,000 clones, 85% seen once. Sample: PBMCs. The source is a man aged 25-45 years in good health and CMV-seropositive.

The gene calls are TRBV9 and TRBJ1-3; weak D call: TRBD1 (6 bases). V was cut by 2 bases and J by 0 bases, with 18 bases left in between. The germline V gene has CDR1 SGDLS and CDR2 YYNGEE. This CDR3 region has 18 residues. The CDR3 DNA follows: TGTGCCAGCAGCGTCACCGCCGGGACAACGAGCTCTGGAAACACCATATATTTT. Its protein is CASSVTAGTTSSGNTIYF.

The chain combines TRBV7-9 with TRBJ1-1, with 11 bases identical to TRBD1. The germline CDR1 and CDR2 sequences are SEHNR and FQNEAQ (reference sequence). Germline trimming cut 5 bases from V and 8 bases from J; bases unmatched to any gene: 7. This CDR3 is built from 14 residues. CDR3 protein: CASSTGQGAGEAFF. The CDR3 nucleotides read TGTGCCAGCAGCACCGGACAGGGGGCTGGGGAAGCTTTCTTT.

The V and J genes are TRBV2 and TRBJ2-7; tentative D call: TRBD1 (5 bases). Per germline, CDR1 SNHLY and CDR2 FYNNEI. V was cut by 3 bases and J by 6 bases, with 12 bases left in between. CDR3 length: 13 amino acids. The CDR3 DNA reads TGTGCCAGCAGTGACGCAGGGTTTGGCGAGCAGTACTTC. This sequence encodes CASSDAGFGEQYF.

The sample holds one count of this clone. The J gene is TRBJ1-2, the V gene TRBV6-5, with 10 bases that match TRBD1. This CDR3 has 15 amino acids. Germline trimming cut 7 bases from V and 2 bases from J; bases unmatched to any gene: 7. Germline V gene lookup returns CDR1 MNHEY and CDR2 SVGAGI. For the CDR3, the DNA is TGTGCCAGCACCTCTGGGGGACAGGGGAACTATGGCTACACCTTC. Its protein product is CASTSGGQGNYGYTF.

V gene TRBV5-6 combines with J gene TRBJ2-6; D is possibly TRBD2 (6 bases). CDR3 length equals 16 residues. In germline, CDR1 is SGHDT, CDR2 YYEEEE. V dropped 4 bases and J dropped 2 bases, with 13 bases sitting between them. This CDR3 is CASSRQTSPGANVLTF. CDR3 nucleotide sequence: TGTGCCAGCAGCCGACAGACTAGTCCTGGGGCCAACGTCCTGACTTTC. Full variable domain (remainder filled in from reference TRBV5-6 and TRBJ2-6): DAGVTQSPTHLIKTRGQQVTLRCSPKSGHDTVSWYQQALGQGPQFIFQYYEEEERQRGNFPDRFSGHQFPNYSSELNVNALLLGDSALYLCASSRQTSPGANVLTFGAGSRLTVL.

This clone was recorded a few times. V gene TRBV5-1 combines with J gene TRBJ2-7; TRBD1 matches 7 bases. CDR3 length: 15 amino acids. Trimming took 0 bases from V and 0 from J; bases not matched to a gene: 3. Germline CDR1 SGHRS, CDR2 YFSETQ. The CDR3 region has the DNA TGCGCCAGCAGCTTGGCGACAGGGAGCTCCTACGAGCAGTACTTC. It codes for CASSLATGSSYEQYF.

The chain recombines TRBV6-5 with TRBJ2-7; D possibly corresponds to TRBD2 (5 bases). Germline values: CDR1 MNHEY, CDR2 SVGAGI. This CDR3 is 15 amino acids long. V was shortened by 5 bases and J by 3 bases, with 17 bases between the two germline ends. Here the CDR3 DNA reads TGTGCCAGCAGTCGCTCTACACCACTAGGCTACGAGCAGTACTTC. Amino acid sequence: CASSRSTPLGYEQYF.

CDR3 sequence reads: CASSSDRPPDTQYF. CDR3 nucleotide sequence: TGTGCCAGCAGCTCGGACAGACCCCCAGATACGCAGTATTTT. J is TRBJ2-3 and V is TRBV7-2, with a weak D call TRBD1 (6 bases). Deletions cut 4 bases from V and 4 bases from J, with 12 bases between. The CDR3 totals 14 residues. The germline V gene has CDR1 SGHTA and CDR2 FQGNSA. The full variable domain, rest sourced from reference TRBV7-2 and TRBJ2-3, is GAGVSQSPSNKVTEKGKDVELRCDPISGHTALYWYRQSLGQGLEFLIYFQGNSAPDKSGLPSDRFSAERTGGSVSTLTIQRTQQEDSAVYLCASSSDRPPDTQYFGPGTRLTVL.

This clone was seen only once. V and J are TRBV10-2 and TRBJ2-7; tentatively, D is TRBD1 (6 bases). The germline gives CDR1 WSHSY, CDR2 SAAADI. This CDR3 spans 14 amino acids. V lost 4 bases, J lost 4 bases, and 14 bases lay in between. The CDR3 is CASSVAQGPYEQYF. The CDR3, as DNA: TGCGCCAGCAGTGTCGCACAGGGACCTTACGAGCAGTACTTC.

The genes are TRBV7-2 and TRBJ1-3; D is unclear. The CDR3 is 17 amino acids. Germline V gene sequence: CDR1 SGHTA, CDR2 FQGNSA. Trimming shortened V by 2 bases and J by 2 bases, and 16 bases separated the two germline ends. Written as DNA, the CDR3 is TGTGCCAGCAGCTTATTCCCGTCCGGTCCACCTGGAAACACCATATATTTT. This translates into CASSLFPSGPPGNTIYF.

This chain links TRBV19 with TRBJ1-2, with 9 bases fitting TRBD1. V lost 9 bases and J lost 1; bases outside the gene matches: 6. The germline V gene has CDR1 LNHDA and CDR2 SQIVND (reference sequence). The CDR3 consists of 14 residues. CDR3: CASRPGQGNYGYTF. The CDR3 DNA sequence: TGTGCCAGCAGACCGGGACAGGGTAACTATGGCTACACCTTC.

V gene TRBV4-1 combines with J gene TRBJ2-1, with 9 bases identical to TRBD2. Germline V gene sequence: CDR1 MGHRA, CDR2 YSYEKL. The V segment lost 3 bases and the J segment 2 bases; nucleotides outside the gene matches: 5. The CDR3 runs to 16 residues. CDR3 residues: CASSQLAGTAYNEQFF. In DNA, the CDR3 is TGCGCCAGCAGCCAGCTAGCGGGGACTGCCTACAATGAGCAGTTCTTC.

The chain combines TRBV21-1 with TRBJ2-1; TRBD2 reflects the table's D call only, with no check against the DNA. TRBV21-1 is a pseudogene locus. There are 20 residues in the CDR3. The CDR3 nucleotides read TGTGCCAGCAGCACCGCCTTTCTAGCGGGGGGGCCGGTGGGGTACAATGAGCAGTTCTTC. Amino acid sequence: CASSTAFLAGGPVGYNEQFF.

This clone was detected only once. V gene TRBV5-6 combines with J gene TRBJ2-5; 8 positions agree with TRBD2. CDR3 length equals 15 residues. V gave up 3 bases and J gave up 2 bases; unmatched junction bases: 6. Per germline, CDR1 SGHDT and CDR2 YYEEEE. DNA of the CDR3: TGTGCCAGCAGCTCTCTGTCTAGCGGGCAAGAGACCCAGTACTTC. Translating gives CASSSLSSGQETQYF.

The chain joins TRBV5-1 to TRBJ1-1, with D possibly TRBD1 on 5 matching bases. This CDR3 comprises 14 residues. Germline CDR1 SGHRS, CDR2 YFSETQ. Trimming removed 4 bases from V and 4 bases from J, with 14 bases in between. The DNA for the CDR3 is TGCGCCAGCAGCGAGCCGGGGGTGGGCACTGAAGCTTTCTTT. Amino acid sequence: CASSEPGVGTEAFF.

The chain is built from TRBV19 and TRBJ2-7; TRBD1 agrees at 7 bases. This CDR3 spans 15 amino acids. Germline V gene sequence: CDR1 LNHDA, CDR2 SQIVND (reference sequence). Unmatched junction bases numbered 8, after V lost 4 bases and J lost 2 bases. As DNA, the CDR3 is TGTGCCAGTAGTAGCCCAGGGGGAGCTCCCTACGAGCAGTACTTC. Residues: CASSSPGGAPYEQYF.

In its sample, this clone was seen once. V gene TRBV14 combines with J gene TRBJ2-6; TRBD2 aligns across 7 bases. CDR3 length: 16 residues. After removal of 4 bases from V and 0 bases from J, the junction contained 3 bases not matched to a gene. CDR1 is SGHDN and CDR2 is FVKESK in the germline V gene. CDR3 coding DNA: TGTGCCAGCAGCCTACCGGGGGGCTCTGGGGCCAACGTCCTGACTTTC. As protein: CASSLPGGSGANVLTF.

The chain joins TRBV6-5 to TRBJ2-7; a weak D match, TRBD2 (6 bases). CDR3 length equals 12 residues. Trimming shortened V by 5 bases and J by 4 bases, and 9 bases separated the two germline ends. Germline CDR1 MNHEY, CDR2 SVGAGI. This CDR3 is CASSESGYEQYF. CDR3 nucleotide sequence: TGTGCCAGCAGTGAGAGCGGGTACGAGCAGTACTTC.

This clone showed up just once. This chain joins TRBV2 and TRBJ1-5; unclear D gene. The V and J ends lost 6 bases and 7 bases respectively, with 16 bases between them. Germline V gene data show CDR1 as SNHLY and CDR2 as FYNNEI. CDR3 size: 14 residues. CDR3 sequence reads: CASRPETGTQPQHF. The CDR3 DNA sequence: TGTGCCAGCAGGCCCGAGACGGGAACCCAGCCCCAGCATTTT.

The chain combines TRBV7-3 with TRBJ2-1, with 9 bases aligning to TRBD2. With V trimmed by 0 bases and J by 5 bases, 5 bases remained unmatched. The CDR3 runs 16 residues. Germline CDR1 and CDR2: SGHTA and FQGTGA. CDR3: CASSLTGRGGNNEQFF. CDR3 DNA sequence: TGTGCCAGCAGCTTAACAGGGCGGGGGGGCAACAATGAGCAGTTCTTC. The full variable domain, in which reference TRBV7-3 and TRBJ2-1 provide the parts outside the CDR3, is GAGVSQTPSNKVTEKGKYVELRCDPISGHTALYWYRQSLGQGPEFLIYFQGTGAADDSGLPNDRFFAVRPEGSVSTLKIQRTERGDSAVYLCASSLTGRGGNNEQFFGPGTRLTVL.

This CDR3 reads CASSQERGGSRNEQYF. CDR3 nucleotides: TGTGCCAGCAGCCAAGAACGAGGAGGATCTAGGAACGAGCAGTACTTC. The chain carries TRBV14 and TRBJ2-7, with D maybe TRBD2 (5 bases). Trimming took off 0 bases at V and 5 bases at J, with 17 bases between the two ends. The CDR3 runs to 16 residues. Germline V gene lookup returns CDR1 SGHDN and CDR2 FVKESK. Based on the CDR3 plus reference TRBV14 and TRBJ2-7, the full variable domain is EAGVTQFPSHSVIEKGQTVTLRCDPISGHDNLYWYRRVMGKEIKFLLHFVKESKQDESGMPNNRFLAERTGGTYSTLKVQPAELEDSGVYFCASSQERGGSRNEQYFGPGTRLTVT.

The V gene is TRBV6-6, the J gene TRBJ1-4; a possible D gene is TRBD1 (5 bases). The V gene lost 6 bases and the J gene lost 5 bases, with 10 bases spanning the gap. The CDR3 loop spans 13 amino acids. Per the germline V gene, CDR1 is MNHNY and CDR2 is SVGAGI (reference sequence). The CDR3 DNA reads TGTGCCAGCAGAGCAGGGTTAAATGAAAAACTGTTTTTT. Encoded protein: CASRAGLNEKLFF.

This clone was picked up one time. Here the CDR3 reads CASSHRTSGAFSYEQYF. The CDR3 nucleotides are TGTGCCAGCAGCCATCGGACTAGCGGGGCCTTCTCCTACGAGCAGTACTTC. This sequence joins TRBV5-5 and TRBJ2-7, with TRBD2 identical over 12 bases. Losses at the gene ends were 4 bases for V and 0 bases for J; bases not matched to a gene: 8. The CDR3 spans 17 residues. Germline V CDR1 and CDR2: SGHKS, YYEKEE (reference sequence).

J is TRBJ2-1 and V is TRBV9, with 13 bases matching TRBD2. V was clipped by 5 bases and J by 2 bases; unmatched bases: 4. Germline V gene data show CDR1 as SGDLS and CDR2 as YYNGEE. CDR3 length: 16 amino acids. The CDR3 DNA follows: TGTGCCAGCAGTCTACTAGCGGGGGGGACCTACAATGAGCAGTTCTTC. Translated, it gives CASSLLAGGTYNEQFF.

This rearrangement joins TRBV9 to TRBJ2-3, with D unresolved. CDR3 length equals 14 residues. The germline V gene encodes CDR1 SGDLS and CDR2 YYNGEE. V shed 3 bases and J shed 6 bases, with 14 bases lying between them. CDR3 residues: CASSDRAEWDTQYF. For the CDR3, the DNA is TGTGCCAGCAGCGACAGAGCCGAGTGGGATACGCAGTATTTT.

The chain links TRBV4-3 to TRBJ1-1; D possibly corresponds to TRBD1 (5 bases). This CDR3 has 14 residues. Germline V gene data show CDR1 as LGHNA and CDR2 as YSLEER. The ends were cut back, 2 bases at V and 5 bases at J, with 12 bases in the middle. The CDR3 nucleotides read TGCGCCAGCAGCCAAAACAGGCGGGGGACTGAAGCTTTCTTT. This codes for CASSQNRRGTEAFF.

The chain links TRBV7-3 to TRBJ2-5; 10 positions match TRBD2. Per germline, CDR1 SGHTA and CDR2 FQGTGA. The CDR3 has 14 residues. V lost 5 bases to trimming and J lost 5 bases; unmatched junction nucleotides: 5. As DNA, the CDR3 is TGTGCCAGCAGCACTTTAGCGGGGGGCGAGACCCAGTACTTC. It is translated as CASSTLAGGETQYF.

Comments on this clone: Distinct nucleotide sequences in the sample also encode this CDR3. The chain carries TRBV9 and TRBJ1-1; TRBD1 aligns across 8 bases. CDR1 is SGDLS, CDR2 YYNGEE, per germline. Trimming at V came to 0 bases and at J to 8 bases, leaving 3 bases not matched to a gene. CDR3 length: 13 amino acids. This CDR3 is CASSVGTGTEAFF. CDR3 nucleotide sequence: TGTGCCAGCAGCGTAGGGACAGGGACCGAAGCTTTCTTT. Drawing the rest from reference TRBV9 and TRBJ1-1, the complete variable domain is DSGVTQTPKHLITATGQRVTLRCSPRSGDLSVYWYQQSLDQGLQFLIQYYNGEERAKGNILERFSAQQFPDLHSELNLSSLELGDSALYFCASSVGTGTEAFFGQGTRLTVV.